This T cell receptor (beta chain) was recorded in a study of regulatory T cells in long-lasting Graves disease. This sample's time point: newly diagnosed GD, antithyroid drugs for less than 3 months. PBMC-derived RNA was used for the TCR library. As for this clonotype: Its antigen is still unknown.

Trimming cost V 8 bases and J 10 bases, with 18 bases left between them. Germline values: CDR1 MNHEY, CDR2 SMNVEV (reference sequence). CDR3 length: 12 amino acids. Findings and limits, study-wide: Persistent cases of Graves' showed reduced TCR diversity relative to newly diagnosed patients.

Construction of TCR beta libraries relied on iRepertoire HTBI primers and on Arm-PCR targeting CDR3 regions. As originally analysed: Looking across samples, the authors found under 70 TRBV and 15 or so TRBJ segments. TCRdb fed the multiplex PCR reads into MiXCR, producing one record per CDR3 protein. These V and J calls originate from TCRdb's pipeline instead of the authors' own analysis. Among 680,000 or so distinct CDR3 sequences listed, roughly 16% were seen once. Another study also made use of these data, one on T cells in Graves' hyperthyroidism and ophthalmopathy. That paper adds: TCR CDR3 regions were first amplified by RT-PCR with HTBI primers.

This TCR was sampled from a woman aged 25 to 39 with Graves disease. This rearrangement joins TRBV27 to TRBJ2-7; D is possibly TRBD1 (6 bases). The starting material was peripheral blood mononuclear cells (PBMCs), obtained at new diagnosis, from a patient treated with antithyroid drugs. CDR3 amino acids: CASSPDSSNQYF. The CDR3 DNA sequence: TGTGCCAGCTCCCCGGACAGTTCGAACCAGTACTTC.